What follows are 5 T cell receptor beta chains derived from one specimen sequenced in a study of blood T cell repertoires in COVID-19. TCRdb keeps only in-frame clones here, not all; method: immunoSEQ multiplex PCR. The sample has 200,000 to 250,000 clones; nearly 90% are singletons. The material sequenced was PBMCs or T cells enriched from blood (not recorded which). These TCRs come from a man aged 30 to 45 who had been exposed to COVID-19.

The rearrangement links TRBV12-3 or TRBV12-4 to TRBJ1-2; weak D call: TRBD1 (5 bases). V was clipped by 3 bases and J by 7 bases, with 9 bases between them. CDR3 length equals 12 residues. DNA of the CDR3: TGTGCCAGCAGTTTCTGGGGGGGTGGCTACACCTTC. Translated: CASSFWGGGYTF.

V is TRBV3-1 (or the pseudogene TRBV3-2) and J is TRBJ1-1, with no clear D. The CDR3 is 15 amino acids. Between the trimmed V and J ends, which lost 1 base and 2 bases, there was a span of 11 bases. Germline CDR1 is LGHDT and CDR2 is YNNKEL (reference sequence). Written as DNA, the CDR3 is TGTGCCAGCAGCCAAGGCGTCGTGGGCAACACTGAAGCTTTCTTT. This gives the protein CASSQGVVGNTEAFF.

V gene TRBV6-5 combines with J gene TRBJ2-7, with TRBD1 identical over 12 bases. Germline values: CDR1 MNHEY, CDR2 SVGAGI. CDR3 length equals 15 residues. With V trimmed by 6 bases and J by 3 bases, 6 bases remained unmatched. The CDR3 coding sequence is TGTGCCAGCAGCCCCGGGACAGGGGGCCTCTACGAGCAGTACTTC. Amino acid sequence: CASSPGTGGLYEQYF.

The J gene is TRBJ2-1, the V gene TRBV11-2; possibly TRBD1 for D (6 bases). Per the germline V gene, CDR1 is SGHAT and CDR2 is FQNNGV. CDR3 length: 12 amino acids. V lost 5 bases to trimming and J lost 6 bases, with 8 bases between them. CDR3 nucleotides: TGTGCCAGCAGCCAACAGGGCAATGAGCAGTTCTTC. It specifies CASSQQGNEQFF.

The chain employs TRBV9 and TRBJ2-5, with a possible D match to TRBD1 (6 bases). Germline values: CDR1 SGDLS, CDR2 YYNGEE. Trimming removed 4 bases at V and 1 base at J, with 11 bases between. The CDR3 runs 14 residues. This chain's CDR3 is CASSPRTAQETQYF. The DNA for the CDR3 is TGTGCCAGCAGCCCACGGACAGCCCAAGAGACCCAGTACTTC.